This T cell receptor (beta chain) was sequenced during a study of shared clonotypes between healthy human individuals. Study-wide results and caveats: Compared with clonotypes that all four donors shared, non-shared clonotypes had lower generation probabilities.

Turning to this clone: The antigen is unknown.

Assay: immunoSEQ multiplex PCR; the TCRdb copy retains only in-frame clones and omits some. The table has 500,000 to 550,000 clones, roughly 95% seen once. CDR3 length: 15 amino acids. CDR1 is SGHNT and CDR2 is YYREEE in the germline V gene (reference sequence). Trimming pared 2 bases from V and 2 bases from J, leaving 14 bases between. This sequence joins TRBV5-4 and TRBJ2-7, with a tentative D call TRBD2 (6 bases). Sequenced: naive CD4+ T cells sorted from blood. Subset here: CD45RA+ positively selected. The receptor's source is a woman in her twenties or thirties in good health. As DNA, the CDR3 is TGTGCCAGCAGCTTTTCCGGGACTGGAGCCTACGAGCAGTACTTC. Residues: CASSFSGTGAYEQYF.